This passage covers 9 T cell receptor beta chains from one sample sequenced in a study of T cells expressing NK-cell markers. TCRdb re-called the 5' RACE reads and catalogs CDR3 proteins one per entry, DNA excluded. This sample carries 500,000 to 600,000 distinct CDR3 sequences, with approximately 3.6% going to the ten biggest clones. Sequenced input: blood T cells: a sorted CD56 or NKG2C T cell subset, CD4+ or CD8+ T cells, or bulk PBMC T cells (not recorded which). Source of these receptors: a man aged 18 to 29 in good health.

This chain connects TRBV30 to TRBJ1-1; the TCRdb D gene call, TRBD1, has no DNA to confirm it. Germline V lookup: CDR1 GTSNPN, CDR2 SVGIG (reference sequence). The CDR3 loop spans 14 amino acids. CDR3 protein: CAWTPGVVNTEAFF.

This rearrangement joins TRBV15 to TRBJ2-3. Looked up from germline, CDR1 is LNHNV and CDR2 is YYDKDF (reference sequence). CDR3 length: 15 amino acids. This CDR3 is CATSRSRTNTDTQYF.

The chain couples TRBV7-9 to TRBJ1-2. This CDR3 comprises 15 residues. CDR1 is SEHNR, CDR2 FQNEAQ, per germline (reference sequence). This CDR3 is CASSLGAPGTYGYTF.

The chain recombines TRBV28 with TRBJ2-5; TCRdb designates TRBD1, a call that cannot be tested without DNA. The length of the CDR3 is 14 residues. From germline, CDR1 is MDHEN and CDR2 SYDVKM. The chain's CDR3 is CASSADRVGETQYF.

J is TRBJ2-5 and V is TRBV2; TCRdb's D call, TRBD1, is unchecked because there is no DNA. The germline V gene has CDR1 SNHLY and CDR2 FYNNEI. The CDR3 is 14 residues long. This CDR3 reads CASSEGQARATQYF.

V gene TRBV5-5 combines with J gene TRBJ2-1. The CDR3 has 14 amino acids. Germline lookup yields CDR1 SGHKS and CDR2 YYEKEE (reference sequence). CDR3 residues: CASSWGARSGEQFF.

The chain joins TRBV29-1 to TRBJ2-7; with no DNA, the TCRdb D assignment of TRBD1 cannot be verified. From germline, CDR1 is SQVTM and CDR2 ANQGSEA. This CDR3 region has 14 residues. This CDR3 is CSVQSGGDDYEQYF.

V is TRBV12-3 or TRBV12-4 and J is TRBJ1-2; checking the TCRdb D call of TRBD1 is not possible without DNA. This CDR3 has 13 residues. The CDR3 loop reads CASSSGTGQGYTF.

The genes are TRBV12-3 or TRBV12-4 and TRBJ2-3; TCRdb reports TRBD2, a call that lacks DNA to check it against. The CDR3 consists of 15 residues. The chain's CDR3 is CASSFLADGTDTQYF.